This TCR beta chain was profiled in a study of blood T cell repertoires in COVID-19. Overall study context: The United States, Italy and Spain were the sources of the acute and convalescent COVID-19 samples.

Repertoires were generated with immunoSEQ multiplex PCR, while TCRdb's copy carries only in-frame clones and drops some. The sample includes under 450,000 clones, approximately 84% of them seen just once. This clone was seen once. V lost 3 bases, J lost 9 bases, and 11 bases lay in between. The germline gives CDR1 MDHEN, CDR2 SYDVKM. The CDR3 covers 13 residues. The chain employs TRBV28 and TRBJ1-4; D is uncertain. This clonotype originated in a woman in her thirties who had recovered from COVID-19. Specimen: PBMCs or T cells enriched from blood (not recorded which). The CDR3 sequence is CASSFPARQKLFF. CDR3 coding DNA: TGTGCCAGCAGTTTCCCGGCGCGGCAAAAACTGTTTTTT.